This T cell receptor (beta chain) was documented in a study of control samples from healthy donors and cancer patients. This clone was counted a few times. Profiled with immunoSEQ multiplex PCR; TCRdb holds only in-frame clones, not every one. Among some 96,000 clones listed, about 90% were seen once. The sequence derives from a woman aged 50 to 60 in good health. Sample: blood.

The CDR3 spells CASSYLQTGMKPQHF. CDR3 DNA sequence: TGTGCCAGCAGTTACCTACAGACAGGCATGAAGCCCCAGCATTTT. V usage is TRBV6-6 and J usage is TRBJ1-5, with D tentatively TRBD1 (6 bases). CDR3 size: 15 residues. The V end was cut by 2 bases, the J end by 8 bases, with 16 bases between. Germline V gene sequence: CDR1 MNHNY, CDR2 SVGAGI (reference sequence).